Shown below are 19 T cell receptor beta chains from a single sample sequenced in a study of T cells in localized non-small cell lung cancer. Repertoires were generated with immunoSEQ multiplex PCR, while TCRdb's copy carries only in-frame clones and drops some. The sample carries around 80,000 clones, about 78% recorded once. Sequencing used PBMCs, obtained before any cancer treatment. The receptors were sampled from a man between 40 and 70 years old with stage II squamous cell lung carcinoma.

The chain combines TRBV7-3 with TRBJ1-6; 7 bases align to TRBD1. The CDR3 extends over 15 amino acids. CDR1 and CDR2 from the germline V gene are SGHTA and FQGTGA. The ends lost 4 bases at V and 6 bases at J; junction bases unmatched: 6. The CDR3 nucleotides are TGTGCCAGCAGCTCCACGGGACAGCTTAATTCACCCCTCCACTTT. Its translation is CASSSTGQLNSPLHF.

The chain recombines TRBV2 with TRBJ1-4; tentatively, D is TRBD1 (5 bases). Germline V lookup: CDR1 SNHLY, CDR2 FYNNEI. The V gene lost 4 bases and the J gene lost 7 bases, with 13 bases spanning the gap. This CDR3 comprises 14 residues. The CDR3 sequence is CASSVRGRGEKLFF. DNA for the CDR3: TGTGCCAGCAGTGTACGGGGGAGGGGTGAAAAACTGTTTTTT.

The chain joins TRBV4-2 to TRBJ2-3, with D tentatively TRBD2 (5 bases). This CDR3 region has 13 residues. V was cut by 0 bases and J by 10 bases, with 11 bases left in between. The germline CDR1 and CDR2 sequences are LGHNA and YNFKEQ. CDR3 DNA: TGTGCCAGCAGCCAAGATTTAGCGTCGGCGCAGTATTTT. Translated, it gives CASSQDLASAQYF.

The rearrangement links TRBV4-2 to TRBJ2-3, with D perhaps TRBD2 (6 bases). The CDR3 sequence is 15 residues long. Germline values: CDR1 LGHNA, CDR2 YNFKEQ. Trimming removed 0 bases at V and 8 bases at J, with 15 bases between. In DNA form, the CDR3 reads TGTGCCAGCAGCCAAGATTTAGGGGAGGCGGGTACGCAGTATTTT. It yields the protein CASSQDLGEAGTQYF.

This clone was recorded only once. The rearrangement joins TRBV11-2 to TRBJ2-7; D gene unclear. Germline V gene lookup returns CDR1 SGHAT and CDR2 FQNNGV. The CDR3 length is 15 residues. The V end was cut by 0 bases, the J end by 4 bases, with 13 bases between. CDR3 nucleotide sequence: TGTGCCAGCAGCTTAGATTCCGGTGCAATGTACGAGCAGTACTTC. It specifies CASSLDSGAMYEQYF. Variable domain in full (rest from reference TRBV11-2 and TRBJ2-7): EAGVAQSPRYKIIEKRQSVAFWCNPISGHATLYWYQQILGQGPKLLIQFQNNGVVDDSQLPKDRFSAERLKGVDSTLKIQPAKLEDSAVYLCASSLDSGAMYEQYFGPGTRLTVT.

V and J are TRBV5-4 and TRBJ1-4; weak D call: TRBD1 (5 bases). Trimming took off 1 base at V and 5 bases at J, with 18 bases between the two ends. Germline V CDR1 and CDR2: SGHNT, YYREEE (reference sequence). CDR3 length: 17 residues. CDR3 in amino acids: CASSLPELGQSNEKLFF. The CDR3 DNA follows: TGTGCCAGCAGCTTGCCCGAGTTGGGGCAATCCAATGAAAAACTGTTTTTT.

V is TRBV27 and J is TRBJ2-2; 8 nucleotides align to TRBD1. Germline-derived CDR1 and CDR2 are MNHEY and SMNVEV (reference sequence). The CDR3 has 14 residues. Trimming cost V 8 bases and J 2 bases; bases outside gene matches: 4. The CDR3 DNA sequence: TGTGCCAGCGGAGACAGGGGTAACACCGGGGAGCTGTTTTTT. Its translation: CASGDRGNTGELFF.

The rearrangement joins TRBV19 to TRBJ1-5, with a weak D call TRBD1 (6 bases). The germline V and J ends were trimmed by 8 bases and 3 bases, with 17 bases remaining between them. CDR1 and CDR2 (germline): LNHDA, SQIVND (reference sequence). CDR3 length equals 15 residues. DNA for the CDR3: TGTGCCAGTGGAACAGGGAGACAGAACAATCAGCCCCAGCATTTT. It codes for CASGTGRQNNQPQHF.

This chain uses TRBV7-3 with TRBJ2-4, with 7 bases that match TRBD2. Germline V lookup: CDR1 SGHTA, CDR2 FQGTGA. J gave up 4 bases and V 4 bases, and 13 bases lay outside the gene matches. This CDR3 region has 17 residues. The DNA of the CDR3 is TGTGCCAGCAGCTCCCCTCGCTGGGAGGGATCGAAAAACATTCAGTACTTC. Residues: CASSSPRWEGSKNIQYF.

This clone was recorded once. V and J are TRBV5-1 and TRBJ1-4; TRBD1 matches at 7 bases. The CDR3 covers 17 residues. The V gene's germline CDR1 is SGHRS and CDR2 YFSETQ. With V trimmed by 3 bases and J by 7 bases, 15 bases remained unmatched. The CDR3 loop reads CASSSHALDRSPEKLFF. DNA for the CDR3: TGCGCCAGCAGCTCCCACGCACTGGACAGGAGCCCTGAAAAACTGTTTTTT.

The V call is TRBV7-2, the J call TRBJ2-3, with D unresolved. There are 14 residues in the CDR3. The germline V gene has CDR1 SGHTA and CDR2 FQGNSA. With 6 bases removed from V and 1 base from J, the gap between germline ends came to 11 bases. This chain's CDR3 is CASSRALGTDTQYF. CDR3 DNA: TGTGCCAGCAGTCGAGCCTTGGGCACAGATACGCAGTATTTT.

Here the CDR3 reads CASSSRAGWTEAFF. DNA for the CDR3: TGTGCCAGCAGTTCCCGGGCAGGGTGGACTGAAGCTTTCTTT. The J gene is TRBJ1-1, the V gene TRBV6-5; D might be TRBD1 (5 bases). This CDR3 comprises 14 residues. Germline CDR1 is MNHEY and CDR2 is SVGAGI. Trimming stripped 4 bases from V and 5 bases from J, with 14 bases between.

As DNA, the CDR3 is TGTGCCAGCAGTTACCAGGGGGCTAACACCGGGGAGCTGTTTTTT. Encoded protein: CASSYQGANTGELFF. The rearrangement joins TRBV6-5 to TRBJ2-2, with TRBD1 matching 8 bases. This CDR3 is built from 15 residues. From germline, CDR1 is MNHEY and CDR2 SVGAGI. With 2 bases clipped from V and 2 bases from J, the junction kept 1 base outside the gene matches.

The chain has TRBV6-4 and TRBJ2-3; the match to TRBD2 covers 14 bases. Losses at the gene ends were 4 bases for V and 3 bases for J; bases not matched to a gene: 6. The CDR3 runs 17 residues. Germline V gives CDR1 MRHNA, CDR2 SNTAGT. The CDR3 loop is CASSAGTSGSTTDTQYF. CDR3 in DNA: TGTGCCAGCAGTGCGGGGACTAGCGGGAGTACTACAGATACGCAGTATTTT.

The J gene is TRBJ1-4, the V gene TRBV5-6; D is possibly TRBD1 (6 bases). The CDR3 is 15 amino acids. V shed 4 bases and J shed 8 bases, with 18 bases lying between them. Germline V gives CDR1 SGHDT, CDR2 YYEEEE. The CDR3 DNA reads TGTGCCAGCAGCCTATACGGGACATCTATCGAAAAACTGTTTTTT. It translates to CASSLYGTSIEKLFF.

The chain carries TRBV7-8 and TRBJ1-1; D possibly corresponds to TRBD1 (5 bases). With 3 bases removed from V and 0 bases from J, the gap between germline ends came to 11 bases. Germline values: CDR1 SGHVS, CDR2 FQNEAQ. The CDR3 runs 15 residues. CDR3 nucleotide sequence: TGTGCCAGCAGCTTCTCACCGACAGTGAACACTGAAGCTTTCTTT. It is translated as CASSFSPTVNTEAFF. Based on the CDR3 plus reference TRBV7-8 and TRBJ1-1, the full variable domain is GAGVSQSPRYKVAKRGQDVALRCDPISGHVSLFWYQQALGQGPEFLTYFQNEAQLDKSGLPSDRFFAERPEGSVSTLKIQRTQQEDSAVYLCASSFSPTVNTEAFFGQGTRLTVV.

The table lists this clone with a count of one. The CDR3 DNA reads as TGTGCCAGCAGTAACGGGGGGGGACTCGGTGGCTACACCTTC. It translates to CASSNGGGLGGYTF. V and J are TRBV2 and TRBJ1-2, with D perhaps matching TRBD1 (5 bases). The V end was cut by 5 bases, the J end by 7 bases, with 17 bases between. CDR1 and CDR2 (germline): SNHLY, FYNNEI. This CDR3 has 14 residues.

The gene calls are TRBV2 and TRBJ2-4, with a tentative D call TRBD2 (6 bases). V was shortened by 6 bases and J by 0 bases, with 9 bases between the two germline ends. CDR1 SNHLY and CDR2 FYNNEI come from the germline V gene. This CDR3 has 14 residues. The chain's CDR3 is CASRRGVAKNIQYF. CDR3 DNA sequence: TGTGCCAGCAGGCGGGGTGTAGCCAAAAACATTCAGTACTTC.

This chain links TRBV6-5 with TRBJ1-6; D perhaps matches TRBD1 (5 bases). V was pared by 7 bases and J by 9 bases, with 13 bases between. CDR1 and CDR2 (germline): MNHEY, SVGAGI. The CDR3 has 13 residues. CDR3 in amino acids: CASMPGLGSPLHF. The CDR3 DNA reads as TGTGCCAGCATGCCAGGGCTGGGTTCACCCCTCCACTTT.